These 23 T cell receptor beta chains came from one sample sequenced in a study of early T cells in non-severe SARS-CoV-2 infection. TCRdb processed the 5' RACE reads anew with MiXCR; each CDR3 protein has one entry. The sample carries under 75,000 distinct CDR3 sequences, 10% to 15% recorded once. Sequencing input: whole blood. These receptors were collected from an adult who was a healthcare worker with PCR-confirmed SARS-CoV-2 infection or an uninfected control (not recorded which).

This clonotype has just a few counts. The rearrangement joins TRBV27 to TRBJ2-1; D gene uncertain. The CDR3 length is 12 residues. V was trimmed by 4 bases and J by 7 bases, leaving 8 bases between them. The germline V gene has CDR1 MNHEY and CDR2 SMNVEV (reference sequence). The CDR3 spells CASSSLGNEQFF. In DNA, the CDR3 is TGTGCCAGCAGTTCTTTAGGGAATGAGCAGTTCTTC.

This clonotype was detected only a few times. This chain connects TRBV7-9 to TRBJ2-3; D assignment may be TRBD1 or TRBD2 (5 bases each). Trimming took 4 bases from V and 9 from J, leaving 11 bases between them. In germline, CDR1 is SEHNR, CDR2 FQNEAQ (reference sequence). The CDR3 spans 12 residues. The CDR3 protein is CASSYQRDTQYF. CDR3 coding DNA: TGTGCCAGCAGCTACCAACGGGACACGCAGTATTTT.

V is TRBV6-5 and J is TRBJ1-2, with D maybe TRBD1 (5 bases). Germline V gene lookup returns CDR1 MNHEY and CDR2 SVGAGI. V was cut by 4 bases and J by 8 bases, with 14 bases left in between. The CDR3 length is 13 residues. CDR3 coding DNA: TGTGCCAGCAGTTCACTGCTTGGGGACGGCTACACCTTC. Amino acids: CASSSLLGDGYTF.

This clonotype was counted a few times. J is TRBJ2-6 and V is TRBV11-2; either TRBD1 or TRBD2 may supply D (5 bases each). This CDR3 comprises 17 residues. V was cut by 3 bases and J by 3 bases, with 15 bases left in between. Germline assignment: CDR1 SGHAT and CDR2 FQNNGV. The CDR3 DNA reads TGTGCCAGCAGCTTCCGGGACCCAGCTTTTGGGGCCAACGTCCTGACTTTC. It specifies CASSFRDPAFGANVLTF.

This clonotype occurred a few times. The CDR3 spells CASSQELAGGLYETQYF. CDR3 in DNA: TGTGCCAGCAGCCAAGAGCTAGCGGGGGGGTTATACGAGACCCAGTACTTC. V is TRBV4-2 and J is TRBJ2-5; the match to TRBD2 covers 12 bases. Unmatched junction bases numbered 7, after V lost 0 bases and J lost 5 bases. CDR3 size: 17 residues. CDR1 LGHNA and CDR2 YNFKEQ come from the germline V gene.

In regard to this clonotype: A much more abundant neighbour one base away suggests this may be a read error. V gene TRBV7-2 combines with J gene TRBJ2-2; tentatively, D is TRBD2 (5 bases). CDR3 size: 15 residues. The germline gives CDR1 SGHTA, CDR2 FQGNSA. The CDR3 nucleotides are TGTGCCAGCAGCTTATTAGCTCTAGAGCCCGGGGAGCTGTGTTTT. Translation gives CASSLLALEPGELCF.

This clonotype was detected ten times or more. CDR3 region: CASSLAVGSSYNEQFF. Written as DNA, the CDR3 is TGTGCCAGCAGCTTAGCGGTCGGGAGCTCCTACAATGAGCAGTTCTTC. The chain recombines TRBV7-2 with TRBJ2-1, with a tentative D call TRBD2 (6 bases). V lost 0 bases, J lost 0 bases, and 9 bases lay in between. Germline lookup yields CDR1 SGHTA and CDR2 FQGNSA. The CDR3 is made up of 16 amino acids.

This clonotype came up many times. The chain recombines TRBV6-6 with TRBJ2-2; a weak D match, TRBD2 (5 bases). Germline-derived CDR1 and CDR2 are MNHNY and SVGAGI (reference sequence). The germline V and J ends were trimmed by 6 bases and 6 bases, with 17 bases remaining between them. The CDR3 is 15 residues long. In DNA, the CDR3 is TGTGCCAGCAGAGATTACAACGACGGGGCCGGGGAGCTGTTTTTT. It encodes CASRDYNDGAGELFF.

In its sample, this clonotype was seen a few times. The V and J genes are TRBV4-3 and TRBJ2-7, with 12 bases identical to TRBD2. The CDR3 covers 19 residues. Trimming cost V 0 bases and J 2 bases; bases outside gene matches: 11. The V gene's germline CDR1 is LGHNA and CDR2 YSLEER. The CDR3 sequence: CASSQDIPLSSGRAYEQYF. CDR3 nucleotides: TGCGCCAGCAGCCAAGATATCCCCCTATCTAGCGGGAGGGCCTACGAGCAGTACTTC.

This clonotype has only a few counts. This rearrangement joins TRBV11-2 to TRBJ2-7; D is tentatively TRBD1 or TRBD2 (5 bases each). Trimming removed 5 bases from V and 2 bases from J, with 10 bases in between. CDR1 is SGHAT and CDR2 is FQNNGV in the germline V gene. This CDR3 is built from 13 residues. The CDR3 reads CASSPGPTYEQYF. In DNA, the CDR3 is TGTGCCAGCAGCCCGGGACCAACCTACGAGCAGTACTTC. Complete variable domain (other parts from reference TRBV11-2 and TRBJ2-7): EAGVAQSPRYKIIEKRQSVAFWCNPISGHATLYWYQQILGQGPKLLIQFQNNGVVDDSQLPKDRFSAERLKGVDSTLKIQPAKLEDSAVYLCASSPGPTYEQYFGPGTRLTVT.

This clonotype was observed many times. This chain connects TRBV4-1 to TRBJ2-7; possibly TRBD1 for D (6 bases). This CDR3 has 15 amino acids. The V end was cut by 1 base, the J end by 2 bases, with 12 bases between. The V gene's germline CDR1 is MGHRA and CDR2 YSYEKL. The CDR3 protein is CASSQVRAGAYEQYF. In DNA, the CDR3 is TGCGCCAGCAGCCAAGTGAGGGCAGGGGCCTACGAGCAGTACTTC.

A few counts support this clonotype. The chain joins TRBV29-1 to TRBJ1-2, with TRBD1 matching 8 bases. The germline gives CDR1 SQVTM, CDR2 ANQGSEA. The V and J ends lost 7 bases and 7 bases, in that order; junction bases with no gene match: 8. This CDR3 comprises 12 residues. Written as DNA, the CDR3 is TGCAGCGAGCGGACAGGGCGAGGTGGCTACACCTTC. It codes for CSERTGRGGYTF.

In this sample, this clonotype turned up many times. V usage is TRBV19 and J usage is TRBJ2-2; the match to TRBD2 covers 13 bases. The CDR3 sequence is 16 residues long. The germline gives CDR1 LNHDA, CDR2 SQIVND (reference sequence). With 5 bases clipped from V and 4 bases from J, the junction kept 4 bases outside the gene matches. The CDR3 loop is CASSFGTSGTTGELFF. The CDR3 nucleotides are TGTGCCAGTAGTTTCGGGACTAGCGGGACCACCGGGGAGCTGTTTTTT.

This clonotype was seen ten or more times. The rearrangement links TRBV11-2 to TRBJ1-2; D gene ambiguous. CDR1 SGHAT and CDR2 FQNNGV come from the germline V gene. Trimming stripped 0 bases from V and 4 bases from J, with 6 bases between. The CDR3 contains 13 residues. DNA for the CDR3: TGTGCCAGCAGCTTAGAAGTTAGCTATGGCTACACCTTC. Amino acid sequence: CASSLEVSYGYTF.

This clonotype has more than one count but fewer than ten. The rearrangement links TRBV20-1 to TRBJ2-7, with 7 nucleotides matching TRBD1. The CDR3 has 11 residues. V trimming: 5 bases; J trimming: 7 bases; junction bases outside the gene matches: 5. Germline loops: CDR1 DFQATT, CDR2 SNEGSKA (reference sequence). This CDR3 reads CSASDREEQYF. The CDR3, as DNA: TGCAGTGCTTCTGACAGGGAAGAGCAGTACTTC.

Concerning this clonotype: No conserved phenylalanine or tryptophan is present at the end of the CDR3, so a read error is the likely explanation. This chain joins TRBV5-1 and TRBJ2-5, with D hard to call. The CDR3 contains 15 residues. Trimming shortened V by 0 bases and J by 5 bases, and 14 bases separated the two germline ends. CDR1 SGHRS and CDR2 YFSETQ come from the germline V gene. The CDR3 is CASSLGIDTGETQYS. In DNA form, the CDR3 reads TGCGCCAGCAGCTTGGGCATAGACACCGGGGAGACCCAGTACTCC.

The CDR3 DNA is TGCAGTGCTAGCCCTCCTCAGTTGACTGGGTACGAGCAGTACTTC. It yields the protein CSASPPQLTGYEQYF. This chain uses TRBV20-1 with TRBJ2-7; no reliable D call. V dropped 3 bases and J dropped 4 bases, with 19 bases sitting between them. Per the germline V gene, CDR1 is DFQATT and CDR2 is SNEGSKA (reference sequence). The CDR3 covers 15 residues.

The genes are TRBV7-7 and TRBJ2-2; a weak D match, TRBD2 (7 bases). In germline, CDR1 is SSHAT, CDR2 FNYEAQ (reference sequence). This CDR3 has 16 residues. V lost 11 bases to trimming and J lost 5 bases, with 24 bases between them. CDR3 sequence: CAVPPEGGWKTGELFF. The CDR3 DNA sequence: TGTGCCGTACCCCCCGAGGGGGGGTGGAAAACCGGGGAGCTGTTTTTT.

This clonotype was detected ten times or more. J is TRBJ1-1 and V is TRBV7-9, with TRBD1 matching 9 bases. V trimming: 1 base; J trimming: 6 bases; junction bases outside the gene matches: 6. Germline V lookup: CDR1 SEHNR, CDR2 FQNEAQ (reference sequence). This CDR3 contains 15 residues. CDR3 in amino acids: CASSLVSGQGSEAFF. In nucleotides, the CDR3 is TGTGCCAGCAGCTTAGTATCGGGACAGGGTTCTGAAGCTTTCTTT.

This clonotype was found many times. The chain couples TRBV20-1 to TRBJ2-3, with TRBD2 matching 9 bases. V dropped 1 base and J dropped 1; count of bases not matched to a gene: 6. The germline V gene has CDR1 DFQATT and CDR2 SNEGSKA (reference sequence). This CDR3 is 16 amino acids long. CDR3 in amino acids: CSARVGGRAGTDTQYF. DNA for the CDR3: TGCAGTGCTAGAGTAGGCGGGAGGGCCGGCACAGATACGCAGTATTTT.

This chain connects TRBV7-6 to TRBJ2-1; D gene uncertain. Germline CDR1 reads SGHVS; CDR2 reads FNYEAQ. The V end lost 1 base, the J end lost 12 bases, and 7 bases lay between the germline ends. This CDR3 spans 11 amino acids. Written as DNA, the CDR3 is TGTGCCAGCAGCTTAGAGGGTGTGCAGTTCTTC. It codes for CASSLEGVQFF.

Many counts were recorded for this clonotype. CDR3 DNA: TGCGCCAGCAGCCAAGATGAGACCCGGGACTCCACAGATACGCAGTATTTT. This gives the protein CASSQDETRDSTDTQYF. The chain joins TRBV4-3 to TRBJ2-3, with D perhaps TRBD2 (6 bases). V gave up 0 bases and J gave up 2 bases, with 15 bases separating them. There are 17 residues in the CDR3. The germline gives CDR1 LGHNA, CDR2 YSLEER.

This clonotype was seen only a few times. CDR3: CASSPPTGATNEKLFF. The CDR3 nucleotides read TGTGCCAGCTCACCACCAACCGGTGCAACTAATGAAAAACTGTTTTTT. V and J are TRBV18 and TRBJ1-4; D not resolved. The CDR3 length is 16 residues. Trimming cost V 0 bases and J 0 bases, with 8 bases left between them. Germline V gene data show CDR1 as KGHSH and CDR2 as LQKENI.